What follows is one T cell receptor beta chain and its context. Its antigen is not known. The sample is drawn from a study of OX40 agonist ivuxolimab in advanced cancers. Study-level findings and limits: Patients who responded partially at 0.1-3.0 mg/kg showed clonal expansion ranking among the lowest. At doses 0.1 to 3.0 mg/kg, CD4+ and CD8+ clones expanded.

CDR1 LNHDA and CDR2 SQIVND come from the germline V gene (reference sequence). The CDR3 has 14 amino acids. The junction had 6 bases not matched to a gene; V was cut back by 5 bases and J by 6 bases. Profiled with immunoSEQ multiplex PCR; TCRdb holds only in-frame clones, not every one. The sample has roughly 89,000 clones, roughly 88% seen once. The clonotype originates from an adult with an advanced solid tumor such as melanoma, head and neck, liver or kidney cancer. Sequenced here: CD4+ or CD8+ T cells sorted from blood, sampled in a trial of the OX40 agonist ivuxolimab. The chain is built from TRBV19 and TRBJ2-1; 8 bases match TRBD2. This CDR3 reads CASSSLAGSNEQFF. The CDR3 nucleotides are TGTGCCAGTAGTTCCTTAGCGGGATCCAATGAGCAGTTCTTC.